This TCR beta chain was profiled in a study of cytomegalovirus exposure and HLA in healthy donors. Overall study: Previous work identified roughly 120 million unique TCR beta sequences from some 170 million T cells. The Caucasian-associated ancestry cluster contained approximately 81% of the 300 to 400 genotyped donors.

CDR1 and CDR2 from the germline V gene are SGHVS and FNYEAQ. This CDR3 is 15 amino acids long. Trimming shortened V by 1 base and J by 4 bases, and 13 bases separated the two germline ends. PCR used 60 Vbeta primers and 13 Jbeta primers. Assay: immunoSEQ multiplex PCR; the TCRdb copy retains only in-frame clones and omits some. The table lists 150,000 to 200,000 clones, 75% to 80% of them singletons, with about 6% in the top ten. V is TRBV7-6 and J is TRBJ2-5, with TRBD1 as a possible D gene (5 bases). The sequencing input was PBMCs. This TCR came from a woman in her twenties or thirties in good health and CMV-seropositive. This chain's CDR3 is CASSLGQIFGETQYF. The CDR3, as DNA: TGTGCCAGCAGCTTAGGACAGATTTTTGGAGAGACCCAGTACTTC.